This is a list of T cell receptor beta chains from one sample in a study of chemoradiotherapy in HPV16-positive cancers. Generated by immunoSEQ multiplex PCR, the TCRdb table keeps only in-frame clones and is missing some. Seen here are under 85,000 clones, around nine tenths observed once, and the top ten hold 4% to 5%. Sequencing was performed on blood, taken from a patient who underwent chemoradiotherapy. The receptors here all came from a human donor with HPV-associated anogenital cancer. CDR3s include the opening cysteine and the closing phenylalanine or tryptophan. Fields, in order: clone size, V gene, D gene, J gene, CDR3 DNA, CDR3 protein. The D gene is left open where the match is weak. Only part of the rows carry a size: once, few, many, or a class if the clone is expanded.

NA	TRBV6-1	TRBD1	TRBJ1-1	TGTGCCAGCAGTGAGACAGGGTTCGAAGCTTTCTTT	CASSETGFEAFF
few	TRBV7-9	NA	TRBJ2-7	TGTGCCAGCAGCTTAGGGACCGGGCCATCGTACGAGCAGTACTTC	CASSLGTGPSYEQYF
NA	TRBV19	NA	TRBJ1-3	TGTGCCAGTAGTAACATCCCCCGACAGGCTGGAAACACCATATATTTT	CASSNIPRQAGNTIYF
NA	TRBV7-2	NA	TRBJ1-1	TGTGCCAGCAGCTTGATCCAGGGCCTGAGGATCACTGAAGCTTTCTTT	CASSLIQGLRITEAFF
NA	TRBV2	TRBD1	TRBJ2-3	TGTGCCAGCAGTGGGGACAGCAACCTACCCACAGATACGCAGTATTTT	CASSGDSNLPTDTQYF
NA	TRBV4-1	TRBD1	TRBJ2-2	TGCGCCAGCAGCCTTGAGACAGGGATCGGCGGGGAGCTGTTTTTT	CASSLETGIGGELFF
once	TRBV23-1	TRBD2	TRBJ2-7	TGCGCCCATCCCCCGGGACTACCTCCTGGCGAGCAGTACTTC	CAHPPGLPPGEQYF
NA	TRBV6-5	TRBD2	TRBJ2-1	TGTGCCAGTAGAATAGGTGGGAGGGCCTACAATGAGCAGTTCTTC	CASRIGGRAYNEQFF
NA	TRBV6-6	NA	TRBJ1-1	TGTGCCAGCAGTTACGGAATGGGCCATTCGGGCACTGAAGCTTTCTTT	CASSYGMGHSGTEAFF
NA	TRBV5-4	NA	TRBJ2-7	TGTGCCAGCAGCGTTAACAGGGAGCGGTTCTACGAGCAGTACTTC	CASSVNRERFYEQYF
once	TRBV7-9	NA	TRBJ1-1	TGTGCCAGCAGCTTCGGACAGTTGAACACTGAAGCTTTCTTT	CASSFGQLNTEAFF
NA	TRBV30	TRBD1	TRBJ1-4	TGTGCCTGGAGTGATACAGGGGGCAATGAAAAACTGTTTTTT	CAWSDTGGNEKLFF
NA	TRBV5-5	TRBD1	TRBJ1-2	TGTGCCAGCAGCCCACTACTGGGGAGGGGGCTCTATGGCTACACCTTC	CASSPLLGRGLYGYTF
once	TRBV6-4	NA	TRBJ2-3	TGTGCCAGCAGTGACTTCCTCACAGATACGCAGTATTTT	CASSDFLTDTQYF
once	TRBV5-1	NA	TRBJ1-3	TGCGCCAGCAGCTTGGCGGGGCCTCGCTCTGGAAACACCATATATTTT	CASSLAGPRSGNTIYF
NA	TRBV2	TRBD1	TRBJ1-2	TGTGCCAGCAGTCCCGCAGGGGGCTATGGCTACACCTTC	CASSPAGGYGYTF